The 18 T cell receptor beta chains given below trace back to one sample, sequenced in a study of T cell responses to AZD1222 COVID-19 vaccine. TCRdb keeps only in-frame clones here, not all; method: immunoSEQ multiplex PCR. The sample has some 100,000 clones, more than 70% seen once; the top ten hold approximately 1.5%. Sequenced here: peripheral blood, sampled on day 0 of AZD1222 vaccination. Receptors originate from an adult in good health.

This sequence joins TRBV5-4 and TRBJ2-1; tentatively, D is TRBD2 (6 bases). Germline CDR1 and CDR2: SGHNT and YYREEE (reference sequence). The CDR3 has 16 amino acids. Trimming left V 3 bases short and J 9 bases short, with 22 bases between. The CDR3 bases are TGTGCCAGCAGCTCCCTCGGGGAGGTTTTAGTTCGTGAGCAGTTCTTC. Translated, it gives CASSSLGEVLVREQFF.

The chain is built from TRBV5-6 and TRBJ1-3, with 8 bases fitting TRBD1. Trimming cost V 4 bases and J 8 bases; bases outside gene matches: 8. This CDR3 region has 14 residues. The V gene's germline CDR1 is SGHDT and CDR2 YYEEEE. The CDR3 sequence: CASSQIGQGYTIYF. The CDR3 DNA sequence: TGTGCCAGCAGCCAGATAGGACAGGGTTACACCATATATTTT. Full variable domain (outside the CDR3, taken from reference TRBV5-6 and TRBJ1-3): DAGVTQSPTHLIKTRGQQVTLRCSPKSGHDTVSWYQQALGQGPQFIFQYYEEEERQRGNFPDRFSGHQFPNYSSELNVNALLLGDSALYLCASSQIGQGYTIYFGEGSWLTVV.

The V call is TRBV7-2, the J call TRBJ2-7; the match to TRBD1 covers 7 bases. V was pared by 6 bases and J by 3 bases, with 11 bases of the junction left unmatched. Germline lookup yields CDR1 SGHTA and CDR2 FQGNSA. CDR3 length: 15 residues. The CDR3 sequence is CASRPAGTEHYEQYF. In DNA form, the CDR3 reads TGTGCCAGCAGGCCTGCCGGGACAGAACACTACGAGCAGTACTTC.

J is TRBJ1-5 and V is TRBV4-1; D is unresolved. Deletions cut 3 bases from V and 6 bases from J, with 30 bases between. CDR1 is MGHRA and CDR2 is YSYEKL in the germline V gene. The CDR3 sequence is 20 residues long. Here the CDR3 reads CASSHGVLRGGRSGFQPQHF. In DNA form, the CDR3 reads TGCGCCAGCAGCCATGGGGTCTTACGGGGTGGCCGGAGTGGGTTTCAGCCCCAGCATTTT.

This clone has only one observation. In nucleotides, the CDR3 is TGTGCCACTACGAGCTCTGGAAACACCATATATTTT. This encodes CATTSSGNTIYF. The rearrangement uses TRBV27 and TRBJ1-3; D gene uncertain. V lost 10 bases to trimming and J lost 0 bases, with 7 bases between them. This CDR3 is 12 amino acids long. The germline V gene encodes CDR1 MNHEY and CDR2 SMNVEV (reference sequence).

The rearrangement joins TRBV9 to TRBJ2-5; D ambiguous. V lost 0 bases and J lost 0, with 6 bases in between. The CDR3 consists of 14 residues. Per the germline V gene, CDR1 is SGDLS and CDR2 is YYNGEE. The CDR3 nucleotides read TGTGCCAGCAGCGTAGGAATAAACCAAGAGACCCAGTACTTC. Protein product: CASSVGINQETQYF.

The chain uses TRBV6-6 and TRBJ1-2; the match to TRBD1 covers 10 bases. Germline CDR1 reads MNHNY; CDR2 reads SVGAGI (reference sequence). The J segment lost 8 bases and the V segment lost 4 bases, leaving 10 bases of the junction unmatched. This CDR3 region has 15 residues. Here the CDR3 DNA reads TGTGCCAGCAGTTTCTCCCGGGACAGGGGCGAAGGCTACACCTTC. Its translation is CASSFSRDRGEGYTF.

J is TRBJ2-7 and V is TRBV29-1, with TRBD2 matching 9 bases. This CDR3 comprises 13 residues. Looked up from germline, CDR1 is SQVTM and CDR2 is ANQGSEA. With V trimmed by 2 bases and J by 6 bases, 5 bases remained unmatched. Here the CDR3 DNA reads TGCAGCGTTGAACGTAGCGGGAGCCGCGAGCAGTACTTC. This codes for CSVERSGSREQYF.

The V call is TRBV7-2, the J call TRBJ1-1, with D perhaps TRBD1 (6 bases). CDR3 size: 14 residues. V was clipped by 8 bases and J by 7 bases, with 20 bases between them. Germline V gene lookup returns CDR1 SGHTA and CDR2 FQGNSA. Here the CDR3 DNA reads TGTGCCAGCTCGGTCGCCGGACAGTTCCATGAAGCTTTCTTT. Its translation is CASSVAGQFHEAFF. The entire variable domain, with the rest obtained from reference TRBV7-2 and TRBJ1-1, is as follows: GAGVSQSPSNKVTEKGKDVELRCDPISGHTALYWYRQSLGQGLEFLIYFQGNSAPDKSGLPSDRFSAERTGGSVSTLTIQRTQQEDSAVYLCASSVAGQFHEAFFGQGTRLTVV.

This chain links TRBV12-3 or TRBV12-4 with TRBJ1-1, with 8 bases fitting TRBD1. V trimming: 5 bases; J trimming: 11 bases; junction bases outside the gene matches: 10. This CDR3 contains 13 residues. The DNA of the CDR3 is TGTGCCAGCAGTCTTGGGGGGGACAGGTCCGCTTTCTTT. It codes for CASSLGGDRSAFF.

V and J are TRBV19 and TRBJ1-3; D gene ambiguous. Per the germline V gene, CDR1 is LNHDA and CDR2 is SQIVND (reference sequence). Trimming took off 1 base at V and 0 bases at J, with 10 bases between the two ends. This CDR3 has 16 residues. The CDR3 reads CASSIGPHYSGNTIYF. In nucleotides, the CDR3 is TGTGCCAGTAGTATAGGCCCCCACTACTCTGGAAACACCATATATTTT.

The V call is TRBV6-2 or TRBV6-3, the J call TRBJ2-1; possible D gene TRBD1, 6 bases. The CDR3 totals 15 residues. The V end lost 4 bases, the J end lost 10 bases, and 20 bases lay between the germline ends. Germline lookup yields CDR1 MNHEY and CDR2 SVGEGT. The CDR3 DNA sequence: TGTGCCAGCAGTTCCCCGGGACATACCTTTAGGGAGCAGTTCTTC. As protein: CASSSPGHTFREQFF.

The chain recombines TRBV19 with TRBJ1-2, with D possibly TRBD1 on 5 matching bases. There are 16 residues in the CDR3. Germline V gene data show CDR1 as LNHDA and CDR2 as SQIVND (reference sequence). The V and J ends lost 1 base and 7 bases respectively, with 19 bases between them. In DNA form, the CDR3 reads TGTGCCAGTAGTATAGGATTGGGACTTTCCGTTCCTGGCTACACCTTC. Amino acids: CASSIGLGLSVPGYTF.

The chain employs TRBV27 and TRBJ2-2; 9 bases map to TRBD1. The CDR3 contains 16 residues. Germline CDR1 and CDR2: MNHEY and SMNVEV (reference sequence). V shed 6 bases and J 5 bases; nucleotides not matched to a gene: 10. CDR3 protein: CASSRSVDRGTGELFF. The CDR3 nucleotides read TGTGCCAGCAGCCGCTCCGTGGACAGGGGAACCGGGGAGCTGTTTTTT.

V and J are TRBV28 and TRBJ2-3; D remains unclear. The germline V and J ends were trimmed by 9 bases and 0 bases, with 16 bases remaining between them. The CDR3 runs to 15 residues. The germline gives CDR1 MDHEN, CDR2 SYDVKM. CDR3 sequence reads: CASTRPRFSTDTQYF. The CDR3 DNA follows: TGTGCCAGTACCCGACCCCGCTTTAGCACAGATACGCAGTATTTT.

The chain employs TRBV25-1 and TRBJ2-7; tentatively, D is TRBD1 or TRBD2 (5 bases each). Trimming took off 4 bases at V and 11 bases at J, with 15 bases between the two ends. The germline V gene has CDR1 MGHDK and CDR2 SYGVNS. The CDR3 consists of 12 residues. In DNA form, the CDR3 reads TGTGCCAGCAGTGGATGGGACGAAGAGGAGTACTTC. It is translated as CASSGWDEEEYF.

The chain recombines TRBV30 with TRBJ2-7, with 9 bases that match TRBD2. The CDR3 has 16 amino acids. Trimming took 0 bases from V and 9 from J; bases not matched to a gene: 15. CDR1 GTSNPN and CDR2 SVGIG come from the germline V gene (reference sequence). The chain's CDR3 is CAWSVPQLAGNWGQYF. The CDR3 coding sequence is TGTGCCTGGAGTGTACCACAGCTAGCGGGAAATTGGGGGCAGTACTTC.

The CDR3 DNA is TGTGCCTGGCGAAGGACAGTTGCAACTAATGAAAAACTGTTTTTT. Translating gives CAWRRTVATNEKLFF. J is TRBJ1-4 and V is TRBV30, with D perhaps TRBD1 (6 bases). The CDR3 covers 15 residues. Germline assignment: CDR1 GTSNPN and CDR2 SVGIG (reference sequence). The V gene lost 5 bases and the J gene lost 0 bases, with 13 bases spanning the gap.